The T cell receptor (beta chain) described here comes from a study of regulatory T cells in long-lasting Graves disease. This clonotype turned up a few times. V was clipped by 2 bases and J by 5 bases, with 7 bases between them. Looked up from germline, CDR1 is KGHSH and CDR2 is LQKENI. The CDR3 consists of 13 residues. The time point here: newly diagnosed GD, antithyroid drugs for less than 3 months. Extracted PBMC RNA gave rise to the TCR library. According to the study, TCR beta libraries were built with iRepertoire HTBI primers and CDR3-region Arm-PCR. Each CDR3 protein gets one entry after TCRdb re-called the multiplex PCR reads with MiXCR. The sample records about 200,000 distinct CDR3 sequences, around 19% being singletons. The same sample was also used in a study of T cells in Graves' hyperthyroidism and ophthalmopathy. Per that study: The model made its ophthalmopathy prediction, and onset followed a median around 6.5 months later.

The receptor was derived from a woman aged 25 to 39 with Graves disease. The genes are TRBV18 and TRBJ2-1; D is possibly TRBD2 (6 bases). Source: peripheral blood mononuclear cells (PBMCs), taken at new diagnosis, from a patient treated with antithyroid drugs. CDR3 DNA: TGTGCCAGCTCACCATCTAGCGACAATGAGCAGTTCTTC. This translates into CASSPSSDNEQFF.